A selection of T cell receptor beta chains follows, all from one sample in a study of blood T cell repertoires in COVID-19. The repertoire was sequenced with immunoSEQ multiplex PCR; TCRdb's copy has only in-frame clones and lacks some. The sample carries 250,000 to 300,000 clones, approximately 85% recorded once. The sample was peripheral blood. Receptors originate from an older woman with acute or convalescent COVID-19. Both conserved end residues are part of each CDR3. D genes are given only for firm matches. The size of a clone is reported for some rows only, either as once, few or many, or as a class for expanded clones.

v_call	clone_size	j_call	d_call	cdr3_nt	cdr3_aa
TRBV5-8	NA	TRBJ1-5	NA	TGTGCCAGCAGCAGGGGAACGGGTCAGCCCCAGCATTTT	CASSRGTGQPQHF
TRBV7-8	NA	TRBJ1-4	NA	TGTGCCAGCAGCCCGGAGGGAACGGGAAAACTGTTTTTT	CASSPEGTGKLFF
TRBV5-4	NA	TRBJ2-7	TRBD1	TGTGCCAGCAGCCCCATGGGACAGGGGAAATCCTACGAGCAGTACTTC	CASSPMGQGKSYEQYF
TRBV7-9	NA	TRBJ1-6	TRBD1	TGTGCCAGCAGCTCATTTCTCAGGGGGCACTCACCCCTCCACTTT	CASSSFLRGHSPLHF
TRBV20-1	NA	TRBJ2-7	TRBD1	TGCAGTGCTAGTAGGGACAGGGGAGGGTACGAGCAGTACTTC	CSASRDRGGYEQYF
TRBV7-8	few	TRBJ2-1	NA	TGTGCCAGCAGGTATCAGGGGGGTTCCTACAATGAGCAGTTCTTC	CASRYQGGSYNEQFF
TRBV2	NA	TRBJ2-1	TRBD2	TGTGCCAGCAGTTCGACTAGCGGGGGGGGAGACAATGAGCAGTTCTTC	CASSSTSGGGDNEQFF
TRBV2	NA	TRBJ2-1	TRBD2	TGTGCCAGCAGTGGAACTAGCGGGGGGGCCCGTGAGCAGTTCTTC	CASSGTSGGAREQFF
TRBV28	NA	TRBJ1-1	TRBD1	TGTGCCAGCAGACAGGACAGGGGCGGACTACCTCGTGAAGCTTTCTTT	CASRQDRGGLPREAFF
TRBV2	NA	TRBJ2-5	NA	TGTGCCAGCACCCGGACAGAGTTAGGAGAGACCCAGTACTTC	CASTRTELGETQYF
TRBV24-1	NA	TRBJ1-5	NA	TGTGCCACCAGTGATTCAACAAGGGGAGGCAGCAATCAGCCCCAGCATTTT	CATSDSTRGGSNQPQHF
TRBV11-2	NA	TRBJ2-3	TRBD2	TGTGCCAGCCGGAGAGGGGATCTAGCGGGGCGCACAGATACGCAGTATTTT	CASRRGDLAGRTDTQYF
TRBV12-5	NA	TRBJ1-1	TRBD1	TGTGCTAGTGGCTTACAGGGGGGCACTGAAGCTTTCTTT	CASGLQGGTEAFF
TRBV7-6	NA	TRBJ2-1	TRBD2	TGTGCCAGCAGCTTAGGGGGGGGTGGTCACAACATCAATGAGCAGTTCTTC	CASSLGGGGHNINEQFF
TRBV6-4	NA	TRBJ1-1	NA	TGTGCCAGCAGTATTCAGGAGAACACTGAAGCTTTCTTT	CASSIQENTEAFF
TRBV10-3	NA	TRBJ2-7	TRBD1	TGTGCCATCAGTGAGTCAGGGGGCACCTACGAGCAGTACTTC	CAISESGGTYEQYF
TRBV18	few	TRBJ1-4	NA	TGTGCCAGCTCTGGGGGCCGGCAGTTTAATGAAAAACTGTTTTTT	CASSGGRQFNEKLFF
TRBV3-1/TRBV3-2	NA	TRBJ1-2	NA	TGTGCCAGCAGCCAAGCCCCACCCGTTGGCCATGGCTACACCTTC	CASSQAPPVGHGYTF
TRBV5-5	NA	TRBJ2-1	TRBD2	TGTGCCAGCAGCGGGCGCACTAGCGGCCAGCCGGAGCAGTTCTTC	CASSGRTSGQPEQFF
TRBV7-9	once	TRBJ2-7	TRBD1	TGTGCCAGCAGCGTAGGCCTTGGACAGGATCGCTACGAGCAGTACTTC	CASSVGLGQDRYEQYF
TRBV6-1	NA	TRBJ2-1	NA	TGTGCCAGCAGTGAGGGGGGTCGATTAGACCATGAGCAGTTCTTC	CASSEGGRLDHEQFF
TRBV7-8	NA	TRBJ1-1	NA	TGTGCCAGCAGCTTAGTATCCCAGGGCGGCACTGAAGCTTTCTTT	CASSLVSQGGTEAFF
TRBV2	NA	TRBJ1-1	NA	TGTGCCAGCAGCGCTGAGTCTGAAGAAACTTTCTTT	CASSAESEETFF
TRBV7-2	NA	TRBJ1-4	NA	TGTGCCAGCAGCTTCGGAGGGTCTGAAAAACTGTTTTTT	CASSFGGSEKLFF
TRBV20-1	NA	TRBJ1-1	NA	TGCAGTGCTAGAGTCGTCCAGGGCGCTTTCTTT	CSARVVQGAFF
TRBV5-8	NA	TRBJ2-5	NA	TGTGCCAGCAGCTTGACCGGGACTCTAGGCGAGACCCAGTACTTC	CASSLTGTLGETQYF
TRBV6-1	once	TRBJ2-7	TRBD1	TGTGCCAGCAGTGAAGCGAGAGGGACAGGGTACGAGCAGTACTTC	CASSEARGTGYEQYF
TRBV29-1	NA	TRBJ1-2	NA	TGCAGCGCAGAGGGGGTAGGCTACACCTTC	CSAEGVGYTF
TRBV5-6	NA	TRBJ1-1	TRBD1	TGTGCCAGCAGCCCCCGGGCGGGTAGGGGGCCAGCTTTCTTT	CASSPRAGRGPAFF
TRBV9	NA	TRBJ2-5	NA	TGTGCCAGCAAGGTTGGTGAGGGGGGGCAAGAGACCCAGTACTTC	CASKVGEGGQETQYF
TRBV6-5	NA	TRBJ1-5	NA	TGTGCCAGCCAGGGAGGATATAGCAATCAGCCCCAGCATTTT	CASQGGYSNQPQHF
TRBV25-1	NA	TRBJ1-2	TRBD1	TGTGCCAGCAGCACACTAGGACAGGGCCAATATGGCTACACCTTC	CASSTLGQGQYGYTF
TRBV2	NA	TRBJ1-5	TRBD1	TGTGCCAGCAGGAGGACAGGGGGCGGCAATCAGCCCCAGCATTTT	CASRRTGGGNQPQHF
TRBV5-1	NA	TRBJ2-7	TRBD1	TGCGCCAGCAGCCCACCGGGACAGATCTACGAGCAGTACTTC	CASSPPGQIYEQYF
TRBV2	NA	TRBJ2-5	NA	TGTGCCAGCAGTGAAGTGTTTGCGGCGTCGGGGACCCAGTACTTC	CASSEVFAASGTQYF
TRBV19	NA	TRBJ1-1	NA	TGTGCCAGTACCCTCCAAGGGGGGGCTGGAATGAACACTGAAGCTTTCTTT	CASTLQGGAGMNTEAFF
TRBV7-6	NA	TRBJ1-2	TRBD1	TGTGCCAGCAGCCCGGACAGGGGAAAATACTATGGCTACACCTTC	CASSPDRGKYYGYTF
TRBV4-2	NA	TRBJ2-5	NA	TGTGCCAGCAGCCAAGAGTGGCGGTCAGAGACCCAGTACTTC	CASSQEWRSETQYF
TRBV10-3	NA	TRBJ2-3	TRBD2	TGTGCCATCGGGGCTAGCGGAAACACAGATACGCAGTATTTT	CAIGASGNTDTQYF
TRBV30	NA	TRBJ2-2	NA	TGTGCCTGGAGTGTACCGAGGGTTACGGGCGGGGAGCTGTTTTTT	CAWSVPRVTGGELFF
TRBV9	NA	TRBJ2-5	TRBD2	TGTGCCAGCAGCTATCTCGCGGGGGGGCCGGAGACCCAGTACTTC	CASSYLAGGPETQYF